The subject of this entry is one T cell receptor (beta chain). Gene-specific TRAV and TRBV primers were used for first-strand cDNA, covering alpha and beta chains. The PCR that amplified TCRs ran for approximately 20 cycles, relying on a constant-region primer and a V-primer adapter. Isolated mRNA was amplified by in vitro transcription. Using its own MiXCR run on the reads, TCRdb lists one record per CDR3 protein. The table shows 35,000 to 45,000 distinct CDR3 sequences, with 20% to 30% occurring only once. This record belongs to a study of low-dose radiotherapy and immunotherapy resistance in tumors. Whole-study context: The study delivered 0.5 Gy per fraction every 2 weeks to Cohort 1, totaling 6.5 Gy.

As to time point: after trial treatment. Sample treatment: LDRT plus nivolumab, ipilimumab, low-dose cyclophosphamide and aspirin (RACIN trial). As their treatment, donors received nivolumab, ipilimumab, aspirin, low-dose cyclophosphamide and low-dose radiotherapy. Tumors of eligible patients were advanced, solid and lacking tumor-infiltrating lymphocytes. Specimen: PBMCs, collected after low-dose radiotherapy plus immunotherapy. The receptor was derived from a male donor with prostate cancer.

In nucleotides, the CDR3 is TGTGCCAGCAGCTGGGGTTTACTAGGGACCAACGCCGGGGAGCTGTTTTTT. It yields the protein CASSWGLLGTNAGELFF. The chain recombines TRBV5-4 with TRBJ2-2, with D perhaps given as TRBD1 or TRBD2 (5 bases each). The CDR3 totals 17 residues. Germline CDR1 reads SGHNT; CDR2 reads YYREEE (reference sequence). Trimming removed 3 bases at V and 6 bases at J, with 21 bases between. The full variable domain, completed using reference TRBV5-4 and TRBJ2-2, is ETGVTQSPTHLIKTRGQQVTLRCSSQSGHNTVSWYQQALGQGPQFIFQYYREEENGRGNFPPRFSGLQFPNYSSELNVNALELDDSALYLCASSWGLLGTNAGELFFGEGSRLTVL.